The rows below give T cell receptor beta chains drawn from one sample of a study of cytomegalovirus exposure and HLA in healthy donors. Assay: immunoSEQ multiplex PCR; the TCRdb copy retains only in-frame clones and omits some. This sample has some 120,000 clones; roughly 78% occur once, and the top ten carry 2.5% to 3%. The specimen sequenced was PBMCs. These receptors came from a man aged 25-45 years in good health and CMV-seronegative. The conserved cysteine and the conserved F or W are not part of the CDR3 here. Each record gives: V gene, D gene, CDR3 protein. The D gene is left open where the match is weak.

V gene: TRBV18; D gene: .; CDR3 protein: ASSPLPRGGDTDTQY
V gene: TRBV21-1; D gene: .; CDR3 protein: ASSKLNRGGDYNEQF
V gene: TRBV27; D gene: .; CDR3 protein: ASTSSLGSLEQY
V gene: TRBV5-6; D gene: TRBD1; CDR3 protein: ASSTTGWTGIQSPLH
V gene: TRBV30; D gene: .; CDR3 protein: AWSVTTTYGYT
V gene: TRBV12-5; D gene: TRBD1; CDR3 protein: ASGSGQVGSYEQY
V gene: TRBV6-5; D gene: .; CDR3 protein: ASSSSGVSNQPQH
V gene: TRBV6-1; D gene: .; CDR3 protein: ASSDLLALPSYEQY
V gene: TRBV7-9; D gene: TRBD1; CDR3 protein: ASSSRRQGLGHSYEQY
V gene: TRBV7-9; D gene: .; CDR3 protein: ASSFERHNEQF
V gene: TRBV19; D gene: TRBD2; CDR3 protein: ASTPTSGVFYEQY
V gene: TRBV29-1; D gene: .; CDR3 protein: SVGRRVVVGARSTDTQY
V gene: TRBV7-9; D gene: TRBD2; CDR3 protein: ASSLPPSGSGTDTQY
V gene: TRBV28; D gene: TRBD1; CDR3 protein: ASSKTGPLNTEAF
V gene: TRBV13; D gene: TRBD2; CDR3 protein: ACSSQRETDYEQY
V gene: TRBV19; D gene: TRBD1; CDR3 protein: ASGRQGAGEQY
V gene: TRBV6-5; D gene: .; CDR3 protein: ASTKTVYEQY
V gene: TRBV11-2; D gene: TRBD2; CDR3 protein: ASRAGGRRETQY
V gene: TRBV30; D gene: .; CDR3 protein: AWSPEGPVQY
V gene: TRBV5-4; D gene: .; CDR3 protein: ASSHRQTGNTIY
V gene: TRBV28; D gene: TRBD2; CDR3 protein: ASSYMGSGSYEQY
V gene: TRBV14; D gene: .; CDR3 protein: ASTATRNTEAF
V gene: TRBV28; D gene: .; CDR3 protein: ASSLGAGQATEAF
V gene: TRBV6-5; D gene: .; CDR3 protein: ASSQWGPSYEQY
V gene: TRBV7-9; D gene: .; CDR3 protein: ASSSQGLAQH
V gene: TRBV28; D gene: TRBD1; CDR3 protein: ASSVNRGRGEAF
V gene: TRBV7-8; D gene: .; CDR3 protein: ASSSNRVSYGYT
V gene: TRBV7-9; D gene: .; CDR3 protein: ASSPGFVSYEQY
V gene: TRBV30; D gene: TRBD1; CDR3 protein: AWGRQGGEKLF
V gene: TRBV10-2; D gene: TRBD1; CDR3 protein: ASRANRGANTEAF
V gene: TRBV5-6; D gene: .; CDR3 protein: ASSLYSGGMGDTQY
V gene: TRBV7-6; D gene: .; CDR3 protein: ASSLNEVYEQY
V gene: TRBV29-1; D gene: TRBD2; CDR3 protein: SVEVASGSYEQY
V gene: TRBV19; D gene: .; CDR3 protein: ASSILGRDESSGANVLT
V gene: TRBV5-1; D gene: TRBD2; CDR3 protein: ASSRDLREGFYEQY
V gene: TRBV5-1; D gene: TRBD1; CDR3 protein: ASSPGTANTEAF
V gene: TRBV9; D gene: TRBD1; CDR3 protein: ASSAGTGHGEQF
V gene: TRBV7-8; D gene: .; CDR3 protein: ASSQFLPNTEAF
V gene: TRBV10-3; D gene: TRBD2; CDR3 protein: AISESSGITGELF
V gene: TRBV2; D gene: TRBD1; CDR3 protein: ASSASGTGGEPQH
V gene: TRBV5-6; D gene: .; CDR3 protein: ASSLGRARGYT
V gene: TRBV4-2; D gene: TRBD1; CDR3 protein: ASSQDQQGNQPQH
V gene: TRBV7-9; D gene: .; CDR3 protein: ASSSGGDYYGYT
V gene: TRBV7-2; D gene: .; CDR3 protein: ASSSTDLHNEQF
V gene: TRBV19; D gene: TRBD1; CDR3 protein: ASTRRGRNEKLF
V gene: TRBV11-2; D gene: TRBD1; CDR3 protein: ASSLVIGQDHYNEQF